This is a list of T cell receptor beta chains from one sample in a study of CD8 T cells in ankylosing spondylitis. In TCRdb, the 5' RACE reads were re-called with MiXCR into one record per CDR3 protein. The profile shows around 130,000 distinct CDR3 sequences, around 7% of them singletons. Sequencing was carried out using blood, either unsorted or a sorted T cell fraction (not recorded which). Every receptor here comes from a male donor with ankylosing spondylitis or in good health (not recorded which). Both conserved end residues are part of each CDR3. Fields, in order: D gene, clone size, J gene, V gene, CDR3 DNA, CDR3 protein. The D gene is left open where the match is weak. A row's size may be missing; if present it is once, few, many or a size class.

. few TRBJ1-2 TRBV20-1 TGCAGTACGAACTTGGGCCAGTTCTATGGCTACACCTTC CSTNLGQFYGYTF
. many TRBJ2-3 TRBV15 TGTGCCACCAGCAGGACCCAGCACGTAGATACGCAGTATTTT CATSRTQHVDTQYF
TRBD2 many TRBJ2-7 TRBV5-6 TGTGCCAGCAGCTTGGTGTTTGCGGGAGGGAGCCACGAGCAGTACTTC CASSLVFAGGSHEQYF
. many TRBJ2-1 TRBV5-1 TGCGCCAGCAGCTTGATTGGACGGACCCTCAATGAGCAGTTCTTC CASSLIGRTLNEQFF
TRBD1 many TRBJ1-6 TRBV20-1 TGCAGTGCTAGCCCGGGACAGGGAGGTCCCCCCCTCCACTTT CSASPGQGGPPLHF
. many TRBJ2-3 TRBV12-3/TRBV12-4 TGTGCCAGCGGTCAGCCGTGGCGCCGGCCAGATACGCAGTATTTT CASGQPWRRPDTQYF
TRBD1 many TRBJ2-3 TRBV7-3 TGTGCCAGCAGTTACACAGGGGGAGGAGATACGCAGTATTTT CASSYTGGGDTQYF
TRBD2 many TRBJ2-5 TRBV29-1 TGCAGCGTCGGGGAGGGGCCGAAAGAGACCCAGTACTTC CSVGEGPKETQYF
TRBD2 many TRBJ2-7 TRBV12-3/TRBV12-4 TGTGCCAGCAGTCAAACCGGGACTAGCAATTCCTACGAGCAGTACTTC CASSQTGTSNSYEQYF
TRBD1 many TRBJ2-5 TRBV20-1 TGCAGTGCTAGAGGGACAGGGGGCTGGTTGGTGGAGACCCAGTACTTC CSARGTGGWLVETQYF
. many TRBJ2-6 TRBV5-1 TGCGCCAGCAGCTTGAGAACAGGCGTCCCTTCTGGGGCCAACGTCCTGACTTTC CASSLRTGVPSGANVLTF
. many TRBJ2-1 TRBV14 TGTGCCAGCAGCCAAGATATTAGGGGCCCCGAGCAGTTCTTC CASSQDIRGPEQFF
. many TRBJ2-7 TRBV20-1 TGCAGTGCACAGAGGACACCTCGCTCCTACGAGCAGTACTTC CSAQRTPRSYEQYF
TRBD1 many TRBJ2-2 TRBV18 TGTGCCAGCTCACCAATGGAACAGGGGGCGAACACCGGGGAGCTGTTTTTT CASSPMEQGANTGELFF
. many TRBJ2-3 TRBV24-1 TGTGCCACCAGTGACGCCGGGGGCACAGATACGCAGTATTTT CATSDAGGTDTQYF
TRBD1 few TRBJ1-1 TRBV18 TGTGCCAGCTCACCACCCTTGGACAGGGGAGGCACTGAAGCTTTCTTT CASSPPLDRGGTEAFF
. many TRBJ2-7 TRBV3-1 TGTGCCAGCAGCTACCAAAGAACGGCAGCCTCCGAGCAGTACTTC CASSYQRTAASEQYF
. many TRBJ2-2 TRBV6-2/TRBV6-3 TGTGCCAGCAGTCGACAGACGAACACCGGGGAGCTGTTTTTT CASSRQTNTGELFF
TRBD1 few TRBJ1-1 TRBV3-1 TGTGCCAGCAGCGCCCATTCAGGACAGGGTTCGGGAGCTTTCTTT CASSAHSGQGSGAFF
. . TRBJ2-1 TRBV7-2 TGTGCCAGCAGGGGACCTCAGACGGAGCGATACAATGAGCAGTTCTTC CASRGPQTERYNEQFF
. . TRBJ1-5 TRBV7-2 TGTGCCAGCAGCTTAACCCCTCTCGAGGGTCAGCCCCAGCATTTT CASSLTPLEGQPQHF
. many TRBJ2-3 TRBV5-5 TGTGCCAGCAGCTCCCCCATGAGTCTAGATACGCAGTATTTT CASSSPMSLDTQYF
. many TRBJ2-3 TRBV28 TGTGCCAGCATGTTCCGGTCTGGGCGAGGTACGCAGTATTTT CASMFRSGRGTQYF
. many TRBJ1-1 TRBV5-1 TGCGCCAGCAGCTGGGCCGGACAACGCACTGAAGCTTTCTTT CASSWAGQRTEAFF
TRBD1 many TRBJ1-2 TRBV29-1 TGCAGCGTTGAAGAAGACAGGGGACCCTATGGCTACACCTTC CSVEEDRGPYGYTF
TRBD1 many TRBJ2-7 TRBV5-1 TGCGCCAGCAGCTTGGCCGGGGACAGCTACGAGCAGTACTTC CASSLAGDSYEQYF
TRBD1 many TRBJ2-4 TRBV5-1 TGCGCCAGCGGACGGACAGGGGCTGACATTCAGTACTTC CASGRTGADIQYF
TRBD2 many TRBJ2-1 TRBV10-2 TGCGCCAGCAGTGAGTCCGGGACTAGTTCCTTCTTC CASSESGTSSFF
TRBD1 many TRBJ1-2 TRBV28 TGTGCCAGCAGTTTACCTCCTGTCGGGACAGCCGGCTACACCTTC CASSLPPVGTAGYTF
TRBD2 . TRBJ2-3 TRBV2 TGTGCCAGCACCTGGACTAGCGGGGGGGCCGATACGCAGTATTTT CASTWTSGGADTQYF
TRBD2 many TRBJ2-1 TRBV7-2 TGTGCCAGCAGCACCGGTAGCGGGAGCGTTGAGCAGTTCTTC CASSTGSGSVEQFF
. few TRBJ1-5 TRBV19 TGTGCCAGTAAGATGGGACCCGGCGGTCAGCCCCAGCATTTT CASKMGPGGQPQHF
. many TRBJ2-7 TRBV10-3 TGTGCCATCGGAGGAGTGACCTACGAGCAGTACTTC CAIGGVTYEQYF
. many TRBJ2-3 TRBV20-1 TGCAGTGCTAGGTTAAGGAGAATGTGGTATTTT CSARLRRMWYF
. many TRBJ2-7 TRBV29-1 TGCAGCGTTGAAGATCTTCAGTTATCCGAGCAGTACTTC CSVEDLQLSEQYF
. many TRBJ2-1 TRBV2 TGTGCCAGCAGTGAAGATATTAATGAGCAGTTCTTC CASSEDINEQFF
. many TRBJ1-2 TRBV7-3 TGTGCCAGCAGCTTTGGCGGCGCGTTCACCTTC CASSFGGAFTF
. many TRBJ1-5 TRBV7-2 TGTGCCAGCAGCCCTTTTGGGGGAGGAAAGGTTCAGCCCCAGCATTTT CASSPFGGGKVQPQHF
TRBD1 many TRBJ1-3 TRBV29-1 TGCAGCGCTGTGAGGGGGCTAGGAAACACCATATATTTT CSAVRGLGNTIYF
TRBD1 many TRBJ1-2 TRBV28 TGTGCCAGCAGTACAAGACAGGGGGCACAGGGCTACACCTTC CASSTRQGAQGYTF
. many TRBJ2-2 TRBV24-1 TGTGCCACCAGTGATTCCCCGGTTGGCAGTTCGAACACCGGGGAGCTGTTTTTT CATSDSPVGSSNTGELFF
TRBD2 . TRBJ2-7 TRBV20-1 TGCAGTGCTCCCGCGGTGGGACTAGCGGCGAACTACGAGCAGTACTTC CSAPAVGLAANYEQYF
TRBD2 many TRBJ2-7 TRBV12-3/TRBV12-4 TGTGCCAGCAGTTTGTCCCAGCGGGGGGATCAGTACTTC CASSLSQRGDQYF
TRBD2 many TRBJ2-3 TRBV12-3/TRBV12-4 TGTGCCAGCAGATCTAGGACTAGCGGTAGCACAGATACGCAGTATTTT CASRSRTSGSTDTQYF
. many TRBJ1-4 TRBV15 TGTGCCACCAGCAGAGATCCGCGGTTGAATGAAAAACTGTTTTTT CATSRDPRLNEKLFF
TRBD1 many TRBJ1-2 TRBV5-6 TGTGCCAGCAGCTTGGCCGACAGGGTTTCCACCTTC CASSLADRVSTF
. many TRBJ2-1 TRBV5-1 TGCGCCAGCAGCCCCCCCCGGCACGGCAACAATGAGCAGTTCTTC CASSPPRHGNNEQFF
. few TRBJ2-3 TRBV5-5 TGTGCCAGCAGCTTGGTGCAATGGGGCTCTGGAGATACGCAGTATTTT CASSLVQWGSGDTQYF
. many TRBJ1-5 TRBV28 TGTGCCTTGGCCGGGGGGAACAATCAGCCCCAGCATTTT CALAGGNNQPQHF
. many TRBJ2-7 TRBV29-1 TGCAGCGTTGGGCAGGGAACCGGCGAGCAGTACTTC CSVGQGTGEQYF